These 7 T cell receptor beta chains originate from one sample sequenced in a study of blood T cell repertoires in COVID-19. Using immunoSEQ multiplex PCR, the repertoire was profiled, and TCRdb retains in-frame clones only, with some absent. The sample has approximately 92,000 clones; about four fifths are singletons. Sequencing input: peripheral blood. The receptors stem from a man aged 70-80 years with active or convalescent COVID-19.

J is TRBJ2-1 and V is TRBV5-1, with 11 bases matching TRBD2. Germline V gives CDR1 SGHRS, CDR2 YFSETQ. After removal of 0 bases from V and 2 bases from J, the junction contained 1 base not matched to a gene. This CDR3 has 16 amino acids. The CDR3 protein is CASSLVAGGTYNEQFF. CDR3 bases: TGCGCCAGCAGCTTGGTAGCGGGGGGGACCTACAATGAGCAGTTCTTC.

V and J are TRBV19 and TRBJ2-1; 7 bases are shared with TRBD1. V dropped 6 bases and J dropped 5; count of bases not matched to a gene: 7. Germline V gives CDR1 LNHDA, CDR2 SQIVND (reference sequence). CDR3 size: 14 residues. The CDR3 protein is CASRNKDRNNEQFF. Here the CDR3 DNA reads TGTGCCAGTAGAAACAAGGACAGGAACAATGAGCAGTTCTTC.

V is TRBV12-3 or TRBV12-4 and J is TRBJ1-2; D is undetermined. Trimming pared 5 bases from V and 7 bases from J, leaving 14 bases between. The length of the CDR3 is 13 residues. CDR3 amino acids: CASSRPDGLGYTF. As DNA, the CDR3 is TGTGCCAGCAGTCGGCCGGACGGACTTGGCTACACCTTC.

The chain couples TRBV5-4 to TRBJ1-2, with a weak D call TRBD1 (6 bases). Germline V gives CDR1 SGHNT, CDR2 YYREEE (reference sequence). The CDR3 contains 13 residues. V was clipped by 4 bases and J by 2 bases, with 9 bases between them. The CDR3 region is CASSLDRNYGYTF. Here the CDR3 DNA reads TGTGCCAGCAGCCTGGACAGAAACTATGGCTACACCTTC. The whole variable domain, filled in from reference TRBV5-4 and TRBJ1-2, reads ETGVTQSPTHLIKTRGQQVTLRCSSQSGHNTVSWYQQALGQGPQFIFQYYREEENGRGNFPPRFSGLQFPNYSSELNVNALELDDSALYLCASSLDRNYGYTFGSGTRLTVV.

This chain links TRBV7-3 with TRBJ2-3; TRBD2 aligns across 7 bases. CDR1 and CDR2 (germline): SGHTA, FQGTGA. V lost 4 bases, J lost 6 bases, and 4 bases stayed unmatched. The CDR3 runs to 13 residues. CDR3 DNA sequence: TGTGCCAGCAGCTCCCAGGGAGGGGATACGCAGTATTTT. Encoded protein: CASSSQGGDTQYF.

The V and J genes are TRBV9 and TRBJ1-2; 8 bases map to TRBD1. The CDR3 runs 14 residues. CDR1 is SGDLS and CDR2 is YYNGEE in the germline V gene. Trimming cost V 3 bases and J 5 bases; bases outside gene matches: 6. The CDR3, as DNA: TGTGCCAGCAGCGCTAGACGGACAGGGTATGGCTACACCTTC. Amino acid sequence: CASSARRTGYGYTF. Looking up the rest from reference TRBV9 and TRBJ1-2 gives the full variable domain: DSGVTQTPKHLITATGQRVTLRCSPRSGDLSVYWYQQSLDQGLQFLIQYYNGEERAKGNILERFSAQQFPDLHSELNLSSLELGDSALYFCASSARRTGYGYTFGSGTRLTVV.

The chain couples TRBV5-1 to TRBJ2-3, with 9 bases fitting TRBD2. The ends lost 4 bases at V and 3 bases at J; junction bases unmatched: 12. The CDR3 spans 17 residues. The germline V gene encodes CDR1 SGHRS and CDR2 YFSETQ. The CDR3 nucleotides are TGCGCCAGCAGCCCCGGCGGGCGGGGGGGCCGGACAGATACGCAGTATTTT. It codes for CASSPGGRGGRTDTQYF. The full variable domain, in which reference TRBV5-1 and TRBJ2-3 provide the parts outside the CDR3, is KAGVTQTPRYLIKTRGQQVTLSCSPISGHRSVSWYQQTPGQGLQFLFEYFSETQRNKGNFPGRFSGRQFSNSRSEMNVSTLELGDSALYLCASSPGGRGGRTDTQYFGPGTRLTVL.